This section outlines one T cell receptor beta chain sequence together with its context. The sample comes from a study of shared clonotypes between healthy human individuals. Deletions cut 5 bases from V and 9 bases from J, with 11 bases between. The CDR3 length is 12 residues. Germline CDR1 reads MNHEY; CDR2 reads SVGAGI. HIV-negative, healthy adults without recent acute infections or vaccinations were the donors. Some clones are missing from TCRdb's copy, which holds only in-frame ones; the method was immunoSEQ multiplex PCR. The table lists about 1.1 million clones, 77% of them singletons. The genes are TRBV6-5 and TRBJ2-1; perhaps TRBD2 as D (6 bases). Sequencing input: memory CD4+ T cells from PBMCs. The subset denotes: CD45RA-negative fraction. This receptor was taken from a man between 18 and 35 years old in good health. Some clones in this sample may be carry-over from other donors' samples. The CDR3 spells CASSARGGEQFF. In DNA, the CDR3 is TGTGCCAGCAGTGCGCGGGGTGGTGAGCAGTTCTTC.